The 32 T cell receptor beta chains listed next were all sequenced from one sample in a study of OX40 agonist ivuxolimab in advanced cancers. Using immunoSEQ multiplex PCR, the repertoire was profiled, and TCRdb retains in-frame clones only, with some absent. Here the sample spans about 62,000 clones, 79% being singletons. The sample in question was CD4+ or CD8+ T cells sorted from blood, obtained in a trial of the OX40 agonist ivuxolimab. All receptors derive from an adult with an advanced solid tumor such as melanoma, head and neck, liver or kidney cancer.

The J gene is TRBJ1-4, the V gene TRBV6-1; perhaps TRBD1 as D (6 bases). This CDR3 region has 12 residues. V lost 3 bases and J 7 bases, leaving 6 bases between the germline ends. CDR1 and CDR2 from the germline V gene are MNHNS and SASEGT. CDR3 DNA: TGTGCCAGCAGTGACAGGGGTGAAAAACTGTTTTTT. Translating gives CASSDRGEKLFF.

This sequence joins TRBV28 and TRBJ2-1; 9 positions agree with TRBD2. Losses at the gene ends were 6 bases for V and 4 bases for J; bases not matched to a gene: 4. Looked up from germline, CDR1 is MDHEN and CDR2 is SYDVKM. The CDR3 length is 14 residues. DNA of the CDR3: TGTGCCAGCAGGAGGCTAGCGGGATACAATGAGCAGTTCTTC. Its translation is CASRRLAGYNEQFF.

V gene TRBV20-1 combines with J gene TRBJ1-1; D gene unclear. This CDR3 contains 11 residues. Trimming took 4 bases from V and 5 from J, leaving 8 bases between them. Germline assignment: CDR1 DFQATT and CDR2 SNEGSKA (reference sequence). CDR3 residues: CSAKVWTEAFF. DNA of the CDR3: TGCAGTGCTAAGGTGTGGACTGAAGCTTTCTTT.

The CDR3 nucleotides read TGCGCCAGCAGCCAAGTGTCTGGAGGATATGGCTACACCTTC. It translates to CASSQVSGGYGYTF. This chain links TRBV4-1 with TRBJ1-2; D gene uncertain. Trimming removed 1 base at V and 5 bases at J, with 11 bases between. The germline CDR1 and CDR2 sequences are MGHRA and YSYEKL. The CDR3 has 14 residues.

CDR3 sequence (DNA): TGCGCCAGCAGCCAGCCCCGACAGGGTCGGGCAGATACGCAGTATTTT. This encodes CASSQPRQGRADTQYF. The gene calls are TRBV4-1 and TRBJ2-3; 7 bases agree with TRBD1. The CDR3 loop spans 16 amino acids. V lost 3 bases, J lost 4 bases, and 10 bases stayed unmatched. Germline V gene lookup returns CDR1 MGHRA and CDR2 YSYEKL.

This rearrangement joins TRBV19 to TRBJ1-2, with TRBD1 as a possible D gene (6 bases). Germline CDR1 is LNHDA and CDR2 is SQIVND (reference sequence). The V and J ends lost 7 bases and 2 bases respectively, with 11 bases between them. The CDR3 runs to 13 residues. The CDR3 here is CASNNRDNYGYTF. The CDR3 bases are TGTGCCAGTAACAACAGGGACAACTATGGCTACACCTTC.

This clone has a single count. V usage is TRBV7-9 and J usage is TRBJ1-4, with D possibly matching TRBD1 (5 bases). Germline values: CDR1 SEHNR, CDR2 FQNEAQ (reference sequence). This CDR3 is built from 12 residues. V was pared by 3 bases and J by 7 bases, with 6 bases between. The CDR3 is CASSFQGEKLFF. The CDR3 DNA is TGTGCCAGCAGCTTTCAGGGTGAAAAACTGTTTTTT.

This clone was picked up one time. The chain has TRBV5-1 and TRBJ2-5, with TRBD1 as a possible D gene (6 bases). CDR1 and CDR2 from the germline V gene are SGHRS and YFSETQ. With 1 base removed from V and 2 bases from J, the gap between germline ends came to 12 bases. The CDR3 contains 15 residues. The CDR3, as DNA: TGCGCCAGCAGCTTGCAGGGGACAACGCAAGAGACCCAGTACTTC. Protein product: CASSLQGTTQETQYF. The full variable domain, with the rest looked up from reference TRBV5-1 and TRBJ2-5, is KAGVTQTPRYLIKTRGQQVTLSCSPISGHRSVSWYQQTPGQGLQFLFEYFSETQRNKGNFPGRFSGRQFSNSRSEMNVSTLELGDSALYLCASSLQGTTQETQYFGPGTRLLVL.

The chain has TRBV5-1 and TRBJ2-2; 8 positions agree with TRBD1. The trim removed 3 bases at V and 2 bases at J, leaving 6 bases unmatched. CDR1 and CDR2 (germline): SGHRS, YFSETQ. CDR3 length: 16 amino acids. CDR3: CASSYGTGRNTGELFF. The CDR3, as DNA: TGCGCCAGCAGCTACGGGACAGGACGTAACACCGGGGAGCTGTTTTTT.

This clone was recorded only once. V and J are TRBV19 and TRBJ1-6, with D unclear. V shed 3 bases and J shed 7 bases, with 7 bases lying between them. Germline assignment: CDR1 LNHDA and CDR2 SQIVND (reference sequence). The CDR3 spans 13 residues. In DNA form, the CDR3 reads TGTGCCAGTAGTATGTTTGGGAATTCACCCCTCCACTTT. Translated, it gives CASSMFGNSPLHF.

This sequence joins TRBV6-1 and TRBJ2-4; D possibly corresponds to TRBD2 (6 bases). Germline CDR1 reads MNHNS; CDR2 reads SASEGT. The CDR3 totals 18 residues. V lost 1 base to trimming and J lost 1 base, with 17 bases between them. The CDR3 DNA reads TGTGCCAGCAGTGAAGATCTGTGGGATGGAGGGGCCAAAAACATTCAGTACTTC. This translates into CASSEDLWDGGAKNIQYF.

The CDR3 here is CASSLGTSGRAGVGQYF. In nucleotides, the CDR3 is TGTGCCAGCAGCCTTGGGACTAGCGGGAGGGCTGGGGTTGGGCAGTACTTC. The V call is TRBV7-2, the J call TRBJ2-7, with 16 positions matching TRBD2. Germline V lookup: CDR1 SGHTA, CDR2 FQGNSA. CDR3 length: 17 amino acids. Germline trimming cut 5 bases from V and 9 bases from J; bases unmatched to any gene: 13.

The chain links TRBV7-8 to TRBJ2-5; D unresolved. Germline lookup yields CDR1 SGHVS and CDR2 FQNEAQ. Trimming took off 1 base at V and 5 bases at J, with 14 bases between the two ends. CDR3 length: 15 residues. DNA of the CDR3: TGTGCCAGCAGCTTAGATAACCGAAAGGAGGAGACCCAGTACTTC. Encoded protein: CASSLDNRKEETQYF.

This clone was counted once. This chain links TRBV5-1 with TRBJ2-3; no firm D call. The germline gives CDR1 SGHRS, CDR2 YFSETQ. Deletions cut 2 bases from V and 2 bases from J, with 3 bases between. The length of the CDR3 is 12 residues. CDR3 DNA sequence: TGCGCCAGCAGCTTCCTCACAGATACGCAGTATTTT. Residues: CASSFLTDTQYF.

This clone was recorded once. The chain combines TRBV6-4 with TRBJ2-2, with 7 bases fitting TRBD2. Germline loops: CDR1 MRHNA, CDR2 SNTAGT. V dropped 8 bases and J dropped 9; count of bases not matched to a gene: 9. This CDR3 spans 13 amino acids. CDR3 sequence reads: CASRPPGGRELFF. CDR3 nucleotides: TGTGCCAGCCGACCGCCGGGAGGCAGGGAGCTGTTTTTT.

The CDR3 here is CASSPVGAEAFF. CDR3 DNA: TGTGCCAGCTCACCGGTGGGGGCTGAAGCTTTCTTT. The chain carries TRBV18 and TRBJ1-1; possible D gene TRBD1, 5 bases. The germline gives CDR1 KGHSH, CDR2 LQKENI. V gave up 3 bases and J gave up 6 bases, with 8 bases separating them. The CDR3 is 12 amino acids.

The chain uses TRBV7-9 and TRBJ1-6, with 12 bases matching TRBD1. Germline values: CDR1 SEHNR, CDR2 FQNEAQ (reference sequence). The CDR3 is 18 amino acids. The V segment lost 0 bases and the J segment 7 bases; nucleotides outside the gene matches: 7. The CDR3 sequence: CASSLAGQGAPMNSPLHF. Here the CDR3 DNA reads TGTGCCAGCAGCTTAGCGGGACAGGGGGCGCCGATGAATTCACCCCTCCACTTT.

This clone was found once. The rearrangement links TRBV6-5 to TRBJ2-3, with D possibly being TRBD1 (6 bases). CDR1 is MNHEY, CDR2 SVGAGI, per germline. The germline V and J ends were trimmed by 0 bases and 8 bases, with 12 bases remaining between them. The length of the CDR3 is 14 residues. The CDR3 DNA sequence: TGTGCCAGCAGTTACTCGCAGGACAGTAGTACGCAGTATTTT. It translates to CASSYSQDSSTQYF.

This clone was found a few times. V and J are TRBV30 and TRBJ1-4; TRBD1 is a possible D gene (5 bases). The V and J ends lost 1 base and 8 bases respectively, with 14 bases between them. The CDR3 consists of 14 residues. CDR1 GTSNPN and CDR2 SVGIG come from the germline V gene (reference sequence). The DNA for the CDR3 is TGTGCCTGGAGTGGAGAAGGGGCTCAAGAAAAACTGTTTTTT. It yields the protein CAWSGEGAQEKLFF.

This rearrangement joins TRBV11-2 to TRBJ2-1, with TRBD2 identical over 9 bases. The length of the CDR3 is 13 residues. Per the germline V gene, CDR1 is SGHAT and CDR2 is FQNNGV. Unmatched junction bases numbered 8, after V lost 7 bases and J lost 10 bases. The CDR3, as DNA: TGTGCCAGCACAGGAGCGGGAGGTGGCGAGCAGTTCTTC. It encodes CASTGAGGGEQFF.

The CDR3 is CASSLWFGDTQYF. CDR3 coding DNA: TGTGCCAGCAGCCTCTGGTTCGGCGATACGCAGTATTTT. V is TRBV7-2 and J is TRBJ2-3; D unresolved. CDR3 length: 13 amino acids. Trimming removed 5 bases at V and 6 bases at J, with 12 bases between. The V gene's germline CDR1 is SGHTA and CDR2 FQGNSA.

V and J are TRBV7-9 and TRBJ2-4; a weak D match, TRBD2 (5 bases). The CDR3 has 16 residues. The V and J ends lost 4 bases and 4 bases respectively, with 17 bases between them. Germline CDR1 is SEHNR and CDR2 is FQNEAQ (reference sequence). This chain's CDR3 is CASSSRTDGLKNIQYF. The CDR3 DNA reads as TGTGCCAGCAGCTCCAGGACGGACGGACTTAAAAACATTCAGTACTTC.

This chain links TRBV9 with TRBJ2-1; 8 nucleotides line up with TRBD2. The J segment lost 0 bases and the V segment lost 0 bases, leaving 2 bases of the junction unmatched. The CDR3 consists of 16 residues. In germline, CDR1 is SGDLS, CDR2 YYNGEE. In nucleotides, the CDR3 is TGTGCCAGCAGCGTAGGGAGCGGGAGCTCCTACAATGAGCAGTTCTTC. Its protein is CASSVGSGSSYNEQFF.

The chain has TRBV19 and TRBJ2-5, with D perhaps TRBD1 or TRBD2 (5 bases each). Germline V gene sequence: CDR1 LNHDA, CDR2 SQIVND (reference sequence). This CDR3 has 13 residues. V gave up 6 bases and J gave up 5 bases, with 13 bases separating them. CDR3 sequence: CASSQGRRETQYF. The CDR3 DNA is TGTGCCAGTAGCCAGGGACGGAGGGAGACCCAGTACTTC.

This clone was detected only a few times. This rearrangement joins TRBV16 to TRBJ1-2, with D unclear. Germline loops: CDR1 KGHSY, CDR2 FQNENV. The CDR3 spans 16 residues. Trimming took 7 bases from V and 8 from J, leaving 26 bases between them. The CDR3 here is CASNLNYRAPLRGYTF. CDR3 in DNA: TGTGCCAGCAACCTTAATTACCGGGCCCCATTGAGGGGCTACACCTTC.

The genes are TRBV6-1 and TRBJ2-7; D not resolved. Per the germline V gene, CDR1 is MNHNS and CDR2 is SASEGT. The V gene lost 1 base and the J gene lost 0 bases, with 4 bases spanning the gap. CDR3 length: 13 amino acids. The CDR3: CASSEDSSYEQYF. The CDR3 region has the DNA TGTGCCAGCAGTGAAGACAGCTCCTACGAGCAGTACTTC.

CDR3 sequence reads: CASAGTGDSQPQHF. The CDR3 bases are TGTGCCAGCGCCGGGACAGGGGATTCTCAGCCCCAGCATTTT. The chain employs TRBV6-5 and TRBJ1-5, with 10 bases aligning to TRBD1. Per the germline V gene, CDR1 is MNHEY and CDR2 is SVGAGI. V shed 8 bases, J shed 6 bases, and the junction held 7 bases outside the gene matches. The CDR3 loop spans 14 amino acids.

This chain uses TRBV6-5 with TRBJ2-1, with D possibly being TRBD1 (6 bases). V was trimmed by 4 bases and J by 5 bases, leaving 9 bases between them. CDR1 and CDR2 (germline): MNHEY, SVGAGI. There are 13 residues in the CDR3. The CDR3 DNA is TGTGCCAGCAGTTCAGGACAGCACAATGAGCAGTTCTTC. Amino acids: CASSSGQHNEQFF.

The table lists this clone with a count of one. The chain carries TRBV5-1 and TRBJ2-1, with D perhaps matching TRBD2 (6 bases). CDR1 SGHRS and CDR2 YFSETQ come from the germline V gene. This CDR3 has 14 amino acids. Trimming pared 5 bases from V and 8 bases from J, leaving 17 bases between. The DNA of the CDR3 is TGCGCCAGCAGTTCGACTAGGGTGTTGGATGAGCAGTTCTTC. Amino acid sequence: CASSSTRVLDEQFF. The full variable domain, with the rest looked up from reference TRBV5-1 and TRBJ2-1, is KAGVTQTPRYLIKTRGQQVTLSCSPISGHRSVSWYQQTPGQGLQFLFEYFSETQRNKGNFPGRFSGRQFSNSRSEMNVSTLELGDSALYLCASSSTRVLDEQFFGPGTRLTVL.

V and J are TRBV27 and TRBJ2-3; no clear D. The germline V and J ends were trimmed by 0 bases and 6 bases, with 13 bases remaining between them. The germline gives CDR1 MNHEY, CDR2 SMNVEV (reference sequence). This CDR3 is built from 15 residues. CDR3 DNA: TGTGCCAGCAGTTTATCGAGACTTCCCCTGGATACGCAGTATTTT. Translated: CASSLSRLPLDTQYF.

This clone was seen once. The chain recombines TRBV7-6 with TRBJ2-7; 9 bases map to TRBD2. This CDR3 spans 16 amino acids. Germline trimming cut 5 bases from V and 0 bases from J; bases unmatched to any gene: 8. From germline, CDR1 is SGHVS and CDR2 FNYEAQ. The CDR3 sequence: CASSDGLALSSYEQYF. CDR3 in DNA: TGTGCCAGCAGCGATGGACTAGCGCTTAGCTCCTACGAGCAGTACTTC.

The CDR3 nucleotides are TGCGCCAGCAGCCATACCGGGACGGGCAACTATGGCTACACCTTC. This codes for CASSHTGTGNYGYTF. The chain couples TRBV4-1 to TRBJ1-2; D may be TRBD1 (5 bases). V gave up 3 bases and J gave up 2 bases, with 13 bases separating them. The CDR3 contains 15 residues. Germline loops: CDR1 MGHRA, CDR2 YSYEKL.